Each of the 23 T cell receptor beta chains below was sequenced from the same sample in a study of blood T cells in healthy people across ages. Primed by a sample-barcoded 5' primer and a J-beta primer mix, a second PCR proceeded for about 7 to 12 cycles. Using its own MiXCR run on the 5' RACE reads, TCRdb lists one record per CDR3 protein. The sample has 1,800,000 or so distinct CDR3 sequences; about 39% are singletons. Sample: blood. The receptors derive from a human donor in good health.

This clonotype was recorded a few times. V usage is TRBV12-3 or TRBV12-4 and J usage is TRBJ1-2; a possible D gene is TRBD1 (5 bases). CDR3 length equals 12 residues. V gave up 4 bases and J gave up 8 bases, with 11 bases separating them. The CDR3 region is CASSWDGMGYTF. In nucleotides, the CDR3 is TGTGCCAGCAGTTGGGACGGAATGGGCTACACCTTC.

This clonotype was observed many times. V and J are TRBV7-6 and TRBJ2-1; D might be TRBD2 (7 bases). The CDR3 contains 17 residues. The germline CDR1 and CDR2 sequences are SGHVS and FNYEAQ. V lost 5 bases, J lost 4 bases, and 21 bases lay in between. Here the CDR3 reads CASSLRPRGGQYNEQFF. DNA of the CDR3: TGTGCCAGCAGCCTTCGCCCACGCGGGGGCCAATACAATGAGCAGTTCTTC.

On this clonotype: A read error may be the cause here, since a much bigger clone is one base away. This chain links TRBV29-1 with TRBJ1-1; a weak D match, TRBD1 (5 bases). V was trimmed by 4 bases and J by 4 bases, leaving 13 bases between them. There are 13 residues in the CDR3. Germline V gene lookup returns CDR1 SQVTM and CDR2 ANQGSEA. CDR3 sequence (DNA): TGCAGCGTTGCTCAGGGCCGGGGCACTGAAGCTTTCTTT. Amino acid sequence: CSVAQGRGTEAFF.

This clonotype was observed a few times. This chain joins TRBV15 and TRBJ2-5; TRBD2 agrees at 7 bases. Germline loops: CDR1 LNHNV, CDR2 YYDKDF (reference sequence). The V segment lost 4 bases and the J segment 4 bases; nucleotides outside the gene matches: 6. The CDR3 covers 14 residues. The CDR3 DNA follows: TGTGCCACCAGCACACTAGCGTCAGGAGAGACCCAGTACTTC. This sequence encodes CATSTLASGETQYF. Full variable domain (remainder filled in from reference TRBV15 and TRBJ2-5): DAMVIQNPRYQVTQFGKPVTLSCSQTLNHNVMYWYQQKSSQAPKLLFHYYDKDFNNEADTPDNFQSRRPNTSFCFLDIRSPGLGDTAMYLCATSTLASGETQYFGPGTRLLVL.

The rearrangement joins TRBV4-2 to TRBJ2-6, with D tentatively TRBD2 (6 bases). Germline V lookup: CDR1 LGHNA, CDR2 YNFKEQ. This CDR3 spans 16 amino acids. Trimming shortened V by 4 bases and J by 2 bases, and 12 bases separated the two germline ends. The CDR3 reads CASSRLGGTGANVLTF. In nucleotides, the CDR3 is TGTGCCAGCAGCCGATTGGGGGGTACTGGGGCCAACGTCCTGACTTTC.

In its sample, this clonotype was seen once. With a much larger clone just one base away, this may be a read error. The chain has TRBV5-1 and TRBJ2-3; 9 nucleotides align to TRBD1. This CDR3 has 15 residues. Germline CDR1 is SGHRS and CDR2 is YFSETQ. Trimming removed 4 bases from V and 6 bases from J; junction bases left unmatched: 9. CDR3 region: CASSARDRVGDTQYF. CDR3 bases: TGCGCCAGCAGCGCCCGGGACAGGGTTGGTGATACGCAGTATTTT. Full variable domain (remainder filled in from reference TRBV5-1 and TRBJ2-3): KAGVTQTPRYLIKTRGQQVTLSCSPISGHRSVSWYQQTPGQGLQFLFEYFSETQRNKGNFPGRFSGRQFSNSRSEMNVSTLELGDSALYLCASSARDRVGDTQYFGPGTRLTVL.

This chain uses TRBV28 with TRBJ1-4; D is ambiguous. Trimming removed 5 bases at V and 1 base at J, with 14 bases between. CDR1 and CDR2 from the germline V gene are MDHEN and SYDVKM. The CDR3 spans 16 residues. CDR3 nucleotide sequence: TGTGCCAGCAGTACGTATAGGTCAGAAACTAATGAAAAACTGTTTTTT. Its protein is CASSTYRSETNEKLFF.

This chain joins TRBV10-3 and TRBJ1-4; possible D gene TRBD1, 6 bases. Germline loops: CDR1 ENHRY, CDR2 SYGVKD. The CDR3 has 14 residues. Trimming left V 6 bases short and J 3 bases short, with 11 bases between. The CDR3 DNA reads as TGTGCCATCAGGGGGGCCGGTTCTAATGAAAAACTGTTTTTT. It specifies CAIRGAGSNEKLFF.

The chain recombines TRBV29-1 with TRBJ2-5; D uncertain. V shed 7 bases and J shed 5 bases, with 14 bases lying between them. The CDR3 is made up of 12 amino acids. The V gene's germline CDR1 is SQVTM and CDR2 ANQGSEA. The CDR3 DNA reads TGCAGCGCGTACGGACCTCGGGAGACCCAGTACTTC. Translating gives CSAYGPRETQYF.

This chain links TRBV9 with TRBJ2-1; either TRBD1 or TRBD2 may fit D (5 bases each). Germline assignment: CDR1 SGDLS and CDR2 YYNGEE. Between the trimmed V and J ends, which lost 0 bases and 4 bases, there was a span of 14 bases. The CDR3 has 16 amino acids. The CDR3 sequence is CASSVEIGTYYNEQFF. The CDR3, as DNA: TGTGCCAGCAGCGTAGAAATAGGGACGTATTACAATGAGCAGTTCTTC.

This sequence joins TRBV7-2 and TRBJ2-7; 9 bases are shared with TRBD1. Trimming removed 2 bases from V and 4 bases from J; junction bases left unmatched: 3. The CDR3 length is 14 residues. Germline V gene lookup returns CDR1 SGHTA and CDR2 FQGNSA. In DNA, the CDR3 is TGTGCCAGCAGCTTACGACAGGGGGAGTACGAGCAGTACTTC. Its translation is CASSLRQGEYEQYF. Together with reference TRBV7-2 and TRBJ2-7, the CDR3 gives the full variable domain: GAGVSQSPSNKVTEKGKDVELRCDPISGHTALYWYRQSLGQGLEFLIYFQGNSAPDKSGLPSDRFSAERTGGSVSTLTIQRTQQEDSAVYLCASSLRQGEYEQYFGPGTRLTVT.

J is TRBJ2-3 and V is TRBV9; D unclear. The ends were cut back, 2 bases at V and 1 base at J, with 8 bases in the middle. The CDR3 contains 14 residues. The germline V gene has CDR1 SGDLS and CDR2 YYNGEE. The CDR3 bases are TGTGCCAGCAGCGTCACCCGGGGCACAGATACGCAGTATTTT. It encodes CASSVTRGTDTQYF.

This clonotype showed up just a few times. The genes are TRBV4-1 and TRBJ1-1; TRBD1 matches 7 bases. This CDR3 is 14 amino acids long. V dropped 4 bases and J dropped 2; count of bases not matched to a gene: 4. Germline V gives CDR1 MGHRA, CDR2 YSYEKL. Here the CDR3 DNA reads TGCGCCAGCAGCCTCGGGACAGATAACACTGAAGCTTTCTTT. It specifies CASSLGTDNTEAFF.

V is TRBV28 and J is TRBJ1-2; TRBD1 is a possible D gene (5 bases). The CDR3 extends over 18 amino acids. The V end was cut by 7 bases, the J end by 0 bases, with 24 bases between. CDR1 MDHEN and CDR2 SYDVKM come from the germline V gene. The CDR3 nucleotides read TGTGCCAGCATCGGCGGGGGAGAATTGAGGGGAACTAACTATGGCTACACCTTC. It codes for CASIGGGELRGTNYGYTF.

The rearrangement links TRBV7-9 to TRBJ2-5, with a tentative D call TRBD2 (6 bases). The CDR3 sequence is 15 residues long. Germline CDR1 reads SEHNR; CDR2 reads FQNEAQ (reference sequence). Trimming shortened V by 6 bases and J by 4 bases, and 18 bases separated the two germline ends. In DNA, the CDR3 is TGTGCCAGCAGTTATAACCGGGACTCTGGAGAGACCCAGTACTTC. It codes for CASSYNRDSGETQYF.

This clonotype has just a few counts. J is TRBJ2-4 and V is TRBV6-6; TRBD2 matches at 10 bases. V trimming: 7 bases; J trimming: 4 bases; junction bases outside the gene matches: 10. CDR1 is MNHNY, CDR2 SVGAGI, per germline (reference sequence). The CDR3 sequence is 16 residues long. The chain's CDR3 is CASTFLLAGDKNIQYF. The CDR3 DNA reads TGTGCCAGCACCTTCCTCCTAGCGGGGGATAAAAACATTCAGTACTTC.

The CDR3 DNA follows: TGTGCCAGCAGCCAAACGGAGTTCTATGGCTACACCTTC. It translates to CASSQTEFYGYTF. The chain recombines TRBV4-2 with TRBJ1-2, with unresolved D. Germline V gene sequence: CDR1 LGHNA, CDR2 YNFKEQ. V was clipped by 2 bases and J by 4 bases, with 8 bases between them. This CDR3 has 13 amino acids.

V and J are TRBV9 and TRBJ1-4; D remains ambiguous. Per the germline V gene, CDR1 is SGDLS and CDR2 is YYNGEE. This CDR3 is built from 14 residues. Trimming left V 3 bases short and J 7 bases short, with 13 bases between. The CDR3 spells CASSGAAYGEKLFF. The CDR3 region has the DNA TGTGCCAGCAGCGGGGCAGCCTATGGTGAAAAACTGTTTTTT.

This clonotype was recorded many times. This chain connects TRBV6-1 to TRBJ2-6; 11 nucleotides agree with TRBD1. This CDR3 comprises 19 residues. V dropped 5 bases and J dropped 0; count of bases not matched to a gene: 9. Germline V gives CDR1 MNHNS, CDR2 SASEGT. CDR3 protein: CASSRPRTGGSSGANVLTF. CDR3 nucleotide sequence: TGTGCCAGCAGTCGACCCCGGACAGGGGGCTCCTCTGGGGCCAACGTCCTGACTTTC.

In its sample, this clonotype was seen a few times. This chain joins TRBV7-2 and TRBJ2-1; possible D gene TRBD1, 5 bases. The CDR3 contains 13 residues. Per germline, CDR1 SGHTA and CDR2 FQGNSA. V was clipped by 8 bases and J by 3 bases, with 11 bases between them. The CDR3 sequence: CASGRVGYNEQFF. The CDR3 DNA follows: TGTGCCAGCGGCAGGGTCGGCTACAATGAGCAGTTCTTC.

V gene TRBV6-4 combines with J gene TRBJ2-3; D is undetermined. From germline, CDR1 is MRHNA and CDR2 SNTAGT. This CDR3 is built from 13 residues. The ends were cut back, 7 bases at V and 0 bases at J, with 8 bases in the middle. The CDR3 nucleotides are TGTGCCAGCAAGGACCTTAGCACAGATACGCAGTATTTT. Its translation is CASKDLSTDTQYF.

The CDR3 bases are TGTGCCAGCGATACAATGCCCACAGATACGCAGTATTTT. Translated, it gives CASDTMPTDTQYF. The chain joins TRBV2 to TRBJ2-3; no firm D call. CDR1 is SNHLY and CDR2 is FYNNEI in the germline V gene. The germline V and J ends were trimmed by 8 bases and 2 bases, with 11 bases remaining between them. CDR3 length equals 13 residues.

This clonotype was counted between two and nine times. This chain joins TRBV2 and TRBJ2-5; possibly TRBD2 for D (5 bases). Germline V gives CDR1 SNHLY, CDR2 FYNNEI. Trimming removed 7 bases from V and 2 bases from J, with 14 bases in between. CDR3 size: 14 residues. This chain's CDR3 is CASKRNSGQETQYF. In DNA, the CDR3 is TGTGCCAGCAAGAGGAACAGCGGACAAGAGACCCAGTACTTC.